This T cell receptor (beta chain) was observed in a study of T-cell memory formation after mild COVID-19. General observations from the study: The finding that pre-infection memory included some responding clones suggested that cross-reactive memory joined. The main location of contracting CD4+ clones was CM and EM, and that of contracting CD8+ clones was EMRA.

A single record per CDR3 protein comes from TCRdb applying MiXCR to the 5' RACE reads. The data show about 39,000 distinct CDR3 sequences, 5.5% to 7% seen once. About this clonotype itself: Its cognate antigen is unknown.

This TCR was recovered from an adult who had mild COVID-19 (a few samples of this study predate the infection). Cell type and time point are not known. The sample consisted of PBMCs or a T cell subset sorted from them (not recorded which).

As DNA, the CDR3 is TGTGCCAGCAGCTCTAACCGGGACCCCGGCTATGGGTCACCCCTCCACTTT. Translated: CASSSNRDPGYGSPLHF. V gene TRBV11-3 combines with J gene TRBJ1-6, with a possible D match to TRBD1 (5 bases). Germline V gene sequence: CDR1 SGHNT, CDR2 YENEEA. Trimming left V 4 bases short and J 10 bases short, with 23 bases between. CDR3 length: 17 amino acids. The whole variable domain, remainder taken from reference TRBV11-3 and TRBJ1-6, is EAGVVQSPRYKIIEKKQPVAFWCNPISGHNTLYWYLQNLGQGPELLIRYENEEAVDDSQLPKDRFSAERLKGVDSTLKIQPAELGDSAVYLCASSSNRDPGYGSPLHFGNGTRLTVT.